A selection of T cell receptor beta chains follows, all from one sample in a study of T cell changes during pregnancy in multiple sclerosis. Generated by immunoSEQ multiplex PCR, the TCRdb table keeps only in-frame clones and is missing some. The table records some 51,000 clones, 85% to 95% of them present only once. Source: CD4+ T cells from peripheral blood mononuclear cells, taken in the first trimester of pregnancy. The receptors come from a female donor with multiple sclerosis, enrolled in a pregnancy study. Each CDR3 is given with its conserved first and last residue. Each record gives: V gene, clone size, J gene, D gene, CDR3 DNA, CDR3 protein. D genes are given only for firm matches. Size is omitted from some rows. Given values are once, few, many or a class for expanded clones.

V gene: TRBV6-4; clone size: -; J gene: TRBJ2-7; D gene: -; CDR3 DNA: TGTGCCAGCAGTGATGAATCACGGGGAGAGGAGCAGTACTTC; CDR3 protein: CASSDESRGEEQYF
V gene: TRBV6-1; clone size: -; J gene: TRBJ2-5; D gene: TRBD2; CDR3 DNA: TGTGCCAGCGTCGGGACTAGCGTGTCCCAGTACTTC; CDR3 protein: CASVGTSVSQYF
V gene: TRBV9; clone size: -; J gene: TRBJ1-2; D gene: TRBD1; CDR3 DNA: TGTGCCAGCAGGACCGGGACAGACTATGGCTACACCTTC; CDR3 protein: CASRTGTDYGYTF
V gene: TRBV7-2; clone size: -; J gene: TRBJ2-1; D gene: -; CDR3 DNA: TGTGCCAGCAGCTCAACACCATACCCCCACAATGAGCAGTTCTTC; CDR3 protein: CASSSTPYPHNEQFF
V gene: TRBV19; clone size: -; J gene: TRBJ1-1; D gene: -; CDR3 DNA: TGTGCCGGTCAGGGGCCAAACACTGAAGCTTTCTTT; CDR3 protein: CAGQGPNTEAFF
V gene: TRBV18; clone size: -; J gene: TRBJ1-6; D gene: -; CDR3 DNA: TGTGCCAGCTCAGCCGGGACTGGAGACTATAATTCACCCCTCCACTTT; CDR3 protein: CASSAGTGDYNSPLHF
V gene: TRBV30; clone size: -; J gene: TRBJ1-6; D gene: TRBD1; CDR3 DNA: TGTGCCGGCGGACAGGGATATTCACCCCTCCACTTT; CDR3 protein: CAGGQGYSPLHF
V gene: TRBV6-6; clone size: -; J gene: TRBJ1-3; D gene: -; CDR3 DNA: TGTGCCAGCGGCGGGGGAGGGGGGGGAAACACCATATATTTT; CDR3 protein: CASGGGGGGNTIYF
V gene: TRBV14; clone size: -; J gene: TRBJ2-3; D gene: -; CDR3 DNA: TGTGCCAGCAGCCAAGACGGGGGTTTTCAAGATACGCAGTATTTT; CDR3 protein: CASSQDGGFQDTQYF
V gene: TRBV6-4; clone size: -; J gene: TRBJ1-1; D gene: -; CDR3 DNA: TGTGCCAGCAGCGAGAACCAGGGCACTGAAGCTTTCTTT; CDR3 protein: CASSENQGTEAFF
V gene: TRBV5-6; clone size: -; J gene: TRBJ1-2; D gene: -; CDR3 DNA: TGTGCCAGCAGCTTGTTGGGTCCTACGGGTTACACCTTC; CDR3 protein: CASSLLGPTGYTF
V gene: TRBV19; clone size: -; J gene: TRBJ2-7; D gene: -; CDR3 DNA: TGTGCCAGTAGACCTCAGGGAGGCGAGCAGTACTTC; CDR3 protein: CASRPQGGEQYF
V gene: TRBV10-3; clone size: -; J gene: TRBJ2-3; D gene: -; CDR3 DNA: TGTGCCATCAGCTACACAGATACGCAGTATTTT; CDR3 protein: CAISYTDTQYF
V gene: TRBV10-3; clone size: -; J gene: TRBJ2-1; D gene: TRBD1; CDR3 DNA: TGTGCCATCAGTGATACAGGGGGCTCCTACAATGAGCAGTTCTTC; CDR3 protein: CAISDTGGSYNEQFF
V gene: TRBV5-1; clone size: -; J gene: TRBJ1-4; D gene: -; CDR3 DNA: TGCGCCAGCAGCTTGGCCGGAACAGGGCAGGAGGAAAAACTGTTTTTT; CDR3 protein: CASSLAGTGQEEKLFF
V gene: TRBV18; clone size: few; J gene: TRBJ2-1; D gene: TRBD1; CDR3 DNA: TGTGCCAGCTCATCGACCGGGACAGGGGCCCTTAATGAGCAGTTCTTC; CDR3 protein: CASSSTGTGALNEQFF
V gene: TRBV5-4; clone size: -; J gene: TRBJ2-7; D gene: TRBD1; CDR3 DNA: TGTGCCAGCAGCCGAACCGGGACAGGGAACTACGAGCAGTACTTC; CDR3 protein: CASSRTGTGNYEQYF
V gene: TRBV30; clone size: -; J gene: TRBJ1-1; D gene: -; CDR3 DNA: TGTGCCTGGACTAACAGGAACACTGAAGCTTTCTTT; CDR3 protein: CAWTNRNTEAFF
V gene: TRBV4-1; clone size: -; J gene: TRBJ2-3; D gene: TRBD2; CDR3 DNA: TGCGCCAGCAGCCAGGCTCTGAATCCTAGCGGGGGGGGAGATACGCAGTATTTT; CDR3 protein: CASSQALNPSGGGDTQYF
V gene: TRBV2; clone size: -; J gene: TRBJ2-3; D gene: TRBD2; CDR3 DNA: TGTGCCAGCAGTTCTAGCGGGGATAGCACAGATACGCAGTATTTT; CDR3 protein: CASSSSGDSTDTQYF
V gene: TRBV7-6; clone size: -; J gene: TRBJ2-2; D gene: -; CDR3 DNA: TGTGCCAGCAGCTTAGTCGGGTCGAACACCGGGGAGCTGTTTTTT; CDR3 protein: CASSLVGSNTGELFF
V gene: TRBV7-9; clone size: once; J gene: TRBJ1-3; D gene: -; CDR3 DNA: TGTGCCAGCAGCCCGACAGGCATCCGAAACACCATATATTTT; CDR3 protein: CASSPTGIRNTIYF
V gene: TRBV27; clone size: -; J gene: TRBJ1-1; D gene: -; CDR3 DNA: TGTGCCAGCAGTCAGTGGGGGGGGAACACTGAAGCTTTCTTT; CDR3 protein: CASSQWGGNTEAFF
V gene: TRBV6-5; clone size: -; J gene: TRBJ1-2; D gene: TRBD1; CDR3 DNA: TGTGCCAGCAGAGGGACAGGGGATGGGGGCTACACCTTC; CDR3 protein: CASRGTGDGGYTF